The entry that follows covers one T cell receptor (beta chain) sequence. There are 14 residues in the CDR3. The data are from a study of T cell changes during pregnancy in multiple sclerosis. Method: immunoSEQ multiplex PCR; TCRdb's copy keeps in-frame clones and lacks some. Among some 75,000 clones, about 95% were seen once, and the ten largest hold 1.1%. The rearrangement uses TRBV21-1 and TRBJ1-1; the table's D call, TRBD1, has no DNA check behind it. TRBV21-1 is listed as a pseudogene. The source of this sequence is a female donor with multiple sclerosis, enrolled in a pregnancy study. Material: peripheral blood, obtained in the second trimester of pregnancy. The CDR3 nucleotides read TGTGCCAGCAGCAGGGGACAGGGAGTAGCTGAAGCTTTCTTT. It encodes CASSRGQGVAEAFF.